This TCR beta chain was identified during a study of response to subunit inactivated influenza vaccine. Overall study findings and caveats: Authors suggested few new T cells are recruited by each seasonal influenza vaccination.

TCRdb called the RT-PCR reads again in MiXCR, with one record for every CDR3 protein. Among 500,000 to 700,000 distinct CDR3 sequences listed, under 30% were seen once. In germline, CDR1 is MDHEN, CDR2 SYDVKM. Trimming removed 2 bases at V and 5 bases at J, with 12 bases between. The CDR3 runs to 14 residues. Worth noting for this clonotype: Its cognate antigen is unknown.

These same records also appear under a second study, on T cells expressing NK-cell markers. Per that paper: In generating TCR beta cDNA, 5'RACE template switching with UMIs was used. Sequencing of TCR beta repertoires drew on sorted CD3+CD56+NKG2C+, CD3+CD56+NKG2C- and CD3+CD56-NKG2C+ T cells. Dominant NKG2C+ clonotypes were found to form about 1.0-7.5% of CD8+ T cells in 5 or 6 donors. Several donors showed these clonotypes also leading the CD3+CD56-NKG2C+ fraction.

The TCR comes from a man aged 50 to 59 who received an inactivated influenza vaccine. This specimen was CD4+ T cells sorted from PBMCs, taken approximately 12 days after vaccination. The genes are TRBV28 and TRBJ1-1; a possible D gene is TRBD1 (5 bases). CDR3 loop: CASSLRGGRTEAFF. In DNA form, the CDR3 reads TGTGCCAGCAGTTTAAGGGGTGGCAGAACTGAAGCTTTCTTT.